Below, 19 T cell receptor beta chains from the same sample are listed, as sequenced in a study of blood T cells in healthy people across ages. Primers used in a second PCR of roughly 7 to 12 cycles were a sample-barcoded 5' primer and a J-beta primer mix. TCRdb reprocessed the 5' RACE reads via MiXCR and lists one record per CDR3 protein. The sample lists about 1.4 million distinct CDR3 sequences; approximately 59% were seen once. The sequenced sample consisted of blood. These receptor sequences come from a man aged 18 to 29 in good health.

This chain links TRBV6-5 with TRBJ2-7; D gene ambiguous. The end of the DNA is better explained by TRBJ2-5, so the J call may be wrong. The CDR3 has 14 residues. Germline values: CDR1 MNHEY, CDR2 SVGAGI. The CDR3 DNA reads as TGTGCCAGCAGTTACTCAACAGCTGGGGAGACCCAGTACTTC. Protein product: CASSYSTAGETQYF.

V usage is TRBV27 and J usage is TRBJ2-4; possibly TRBD1 or TRBD2 for D (5 bases each). The DNA matches TRBJ2-7 better at its end, which makes the J call doubtful. This CDR3 spans 14 amino acids. Germline loops: CDR1 MNHEY, CDR2 SMNVEV (reference sequence). The CDR3 loop is CASSVRDPFYEQYF. As DNA, the CDR3 is TGTGCCAGCAGTGTCCGGGACCCATTCTACGAGCAGTACTTC.

This sequence joins TRBV4-1 and TRBJ2-5, with D uncertain. Germline loops: CDR1 MGHRA, CDR2 YSYEKL. Trimming cost V 1 base and J 2 bases, with 11 bases left between them. CDR3 length: 15 residues. The CDR3 spells CASSQADLVQETQYF. The CDR3 DNA sequence: TGCGCCAGCAGCCAAGCCGACCTAGTACAAGAGACCCAGTACTTC.

The chain couples TRBV6-6 to TRBJ2-5; no reliable D call. The V gene lost 5 bases and the J gene lost 5 bases, with 15 bases spanning the gap. This CDR3 is built from 14 residues. CDR1 is MNHNY, CDR2 SVGAGI, per germline (reference sequence). The CDR3 protein is CASSQRTPRETQYF. CDR3 sequence (DNA): TGTGCCAGCAGTCAAAGGACCCCTAGGGAGACCCAGTACTTC.

This clonotype was picked up a small number of times. The chain couples TRBV28 to TRBJ2-7, with 7 bases identical to TRBD2. CDR1 and CDR2 from the germline V gene are MDHEN and SYDVKM. This CDR3 has 10 residues. The CDR3 DNA sequence: TGTGCGGCGGGGGTCTTCGAGCAGTACTTC. Its protein product is CAAGVFEQYF.

The chain joins TRBV11-2 to TRBJ2-2; no definite D call. Trimming stripped 0 bases from V and 5 bases from J, with 10 bases between. The CDR3 consists of 15 residues. The germline V gene has CDR1 SGHAT and CDR2 FQNNGV. The CDR3 DNA follows: TGTGCCAGCAGCTTAGAAGCGTGGGGAACCGGGGAGCTGTTTTTT. This translates into CASSLEAWGTGELFF.

The chain carries TRBV27 and TRBJ1-2, with a weak D call TRBD1 (5 bases). The CDR3 is 14 amino acids. Germline CDR1 and CDR2: MNHEY and SMNVEV (reference sequence). Trimming took 1 base from V and 4 from J, leaving 10 bases between them. The CDR3 spells CASSLYQGLYGYTF. CDR3 DNA: TGTGCCAGCAGTTTATATCAGGGCCTCTATGGCTACACCTTC.

This chain connects TRBV12-3 or TRBV12-4 to TRBJ1-2; possible D gene TRBD1, 5 bases. The germline V and J ends were trimmed by 5 bases and 4 bases, with 23 bases remaining between them. The CDR3 is 17 amino acids. DNA for the CDR3: TGTGCCAGCAGTCGTAGAGGTCAGGGCTTACTCCTCTATGGCTACACCTTC. Translating it yields CASSRRGQGLLLYGYTF.

The chain carries TRBV2 and TRBJ1-2; D is uncertain. The CDR3 is made up of 12 amino acids. V lost 6 bases, J lost 5 bases, and 10 bases lay in between. Germline V lookup: CDR1 SNHLY, CDR2 FYNNEI. The CDR3 nucleotides read TGTGCCAGCAGGGAGGAGTGGTATGGCTACACCTTC. The encoded protein is CASREEWYGYTF.

V and J are TRBV4-3 and TRBJ2-1, with a possible D match to TRBD2 (7 bases). The CDR3 spans 18 residues. Germline lookup yields CDR1 LGHNA and CDR2 YSLEER. Trimming took 0 bases from V and 7 from J, leaving 22 bases between them. CDR3 protein: CASSQEPPGEGGLNEQFF. Written as DNA, the CDR3 is TGCGCCAGCAGCCAAGAGCCCCCAGGGGAGGGGGGCCTGAATGAGCAGTTCTTC.

CDR3 DNA sequence: TGTGCCAGCAGCTTAGGAGCGGGAGGGTCCTACAATGAGCAGTACTTC. This gives the protein CASSLGAGGSYNEQYF. This chain joins TRBV11-2 and TRBJ2-1; 10 bases fit TRBD2. The end of the DNA aligns better with TRBJ2-7, so the J call may be wrong. The CDR3 extends over 16 amino acids. CDR1 and CDR2 from the germline V gene are SGHAT and FQNNGV.

V usage is TRBV27 and J usage is TRBJ1-2, with D possibly matching TRBD1 (6 bases). The CDR3 is 18 amino acids. Germline CDR1 MNHEY, CDR2 SMNVEV (reference sequence). V was clipped by 3 bases and J by 0 bases, with 20 bases between them. The CDR3 region has the DNA TGTGCCAGCAGTTTTAGGGGTCGGCAGGGGCGAGCTAACTATGGCTACACCTTC. It yields the protein CASSFRGRQGRANYGYTF.

CDR3 amino acids: CASSYITAYYNEQFF. The CDR3, as DNA: TGTGCCAGCAGTTACATTACAGCCTATTACAATGAGCAGTTCTTC. The genes are TRBV6-6 and TRBJ2-1; the D is unclear. CDR3 length: 15 residues. V shed 2 bases and J shed 4 bases, with 12 bases lying between them. Germline loops: CDR1 MNHNY, CDR2 SVGAGI (reference sequence).

The chain is built from TRBV6-2 or TRBV6-3 and TRBJ2-1; D is uncertain. Trimming took 6 bases from V and 5 from J, leaving 8 bases between them. CDR3 length: 12 amino acids. Germline assignment: CDR1 MNHEY and CDR2 SVGEGT. The DNA of the CDR3 is TGTGCCAGCAGCTCCGATAACAATGAGCAGTTCTTC. Amino acids: CASSSDNNEQFF.

The chain has TRBV29-1 and TRBJ2-1, with 11 bases that match TRBD2. The germline gives CDR1 SQVTM, CDR2 ANQGSEA. J lost 4 bases, V lost 8 bases, and 10 bases had no gene match. The CDR3 extends over 15 amino acids. The CDR3 loop is CSTLGTSGKYNEQFF. For the CDR3, the DNA is TGCAGCACACTAGGGACTAGCGGCAAATACAATGAGCAGTTCTTC.

The V call is TRBV20-1, the J call TRBJ2-1, with 11 bases aligning to TRBD2. The CDR3 is 16 residues long. Trimming took 1 base from V and 8 from J; bases not matched to a gene: 10. Germline V gene sequence: CDR1 DFQATT, CDR2 SNEGSKA (reference sequence). The CDR3 here is CSARAVTSGTLYEQFF. As DNA, the CDR3 is TGCAGTGCTAGAGCGGTGACTAGCGGGACCCTTTATGAGCAGTTCTTC.

The rearrangement uses TRBV12-3 or TRBV12-4 and TRBJ2-7; TRBD1 agrees at 7 bases. CDR3 length: 15 amino acids. The ends lost 6 bases at V and 3 bases at J; junction bases unmatched: 11. CDR3 sequence (DNA): TGTGCCAGCAGCCGCGCGAGAGGGGGCATCTACGAGCAGTACTTC. Protein: CASSRARGGIYEQYF.

V gene TRBV4-1 combines with J gene TRBJ2-1; 8 bases align to TRBD2. V lost 4 bases, J lost 1 base, and 6 bases stayed unmatched. The CDR3 loop spans 16 amino acids. Germline CDR1 and CDR2: MGHRA and YSYEKL. The CDR3 sequence is CASSLLAGNSYNEQFF. The CDR3 DNA reads TGCGCCAGCAGCCTATTAGCGGGGAATTCCTACAATGAGCAGTTCTTC.

This clonotype was observed once. This chain connects TRBV6-2 or TRBV6-3 to TRBJ1-2; D remains unclear. The CDR3 sequence is 10 residues long. Germline CDR1 MNHEY, CDR2 SVGEGT. V was pared by 10 bases and J by 2 bases, with 5 bases between. CDR3 in amino acids: CATLNYGYTF. The DNA of the CDR3 is TGTGCCACCTTAAACTATGGCTACACCTTC.